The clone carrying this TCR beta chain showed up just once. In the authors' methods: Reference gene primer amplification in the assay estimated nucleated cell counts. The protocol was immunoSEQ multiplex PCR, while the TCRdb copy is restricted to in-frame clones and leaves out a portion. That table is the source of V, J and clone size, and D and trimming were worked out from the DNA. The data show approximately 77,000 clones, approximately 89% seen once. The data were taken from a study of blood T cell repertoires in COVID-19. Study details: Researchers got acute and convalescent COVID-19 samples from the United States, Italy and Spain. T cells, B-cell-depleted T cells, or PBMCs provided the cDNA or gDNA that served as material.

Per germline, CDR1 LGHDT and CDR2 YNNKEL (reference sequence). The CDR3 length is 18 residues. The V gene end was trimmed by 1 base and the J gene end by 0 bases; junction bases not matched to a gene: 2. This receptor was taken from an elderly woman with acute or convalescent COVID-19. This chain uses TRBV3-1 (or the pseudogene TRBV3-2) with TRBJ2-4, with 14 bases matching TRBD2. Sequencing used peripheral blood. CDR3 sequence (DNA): TGTGCCAGCAGCCAAGGACTAGCGGGGGGGTTAGCCAAAAACATTCAGTACTTC. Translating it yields CASSQGLAGGLAKNIQYF.